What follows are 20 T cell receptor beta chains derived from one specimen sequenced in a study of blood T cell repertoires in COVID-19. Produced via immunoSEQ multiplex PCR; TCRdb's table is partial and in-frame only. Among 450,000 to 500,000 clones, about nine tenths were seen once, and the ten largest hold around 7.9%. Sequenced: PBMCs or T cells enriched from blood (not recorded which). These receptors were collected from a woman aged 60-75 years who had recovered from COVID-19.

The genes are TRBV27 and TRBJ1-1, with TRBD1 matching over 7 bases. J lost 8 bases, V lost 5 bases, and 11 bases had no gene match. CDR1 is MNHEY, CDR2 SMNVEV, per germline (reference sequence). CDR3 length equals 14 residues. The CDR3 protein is CASSLKGARLEAFF. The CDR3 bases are TGTGCCAGCAGTCTAAAGGGGGCAAGATTAGAAGCTTTCTTT.

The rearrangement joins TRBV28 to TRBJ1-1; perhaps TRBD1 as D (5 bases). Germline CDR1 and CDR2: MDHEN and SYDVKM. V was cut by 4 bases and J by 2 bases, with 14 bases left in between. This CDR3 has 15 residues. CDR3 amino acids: CASSWGSLSNTEAFF. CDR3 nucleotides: TGTGCCAGCAGTTGGGGCAGTCTAAGTAACACTGAAGCTTTCTTT. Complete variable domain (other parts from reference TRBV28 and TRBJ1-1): DVKVTQSSRYLVKRTGEKVFLECVQDMDHENMFWYRQDPGLGLRLIYFSYDVKMKEKGDIPEGYSVSREKKERFSLILESASTNQTSMYLCASSWGSLSNTEAFFGQGTRLTVV.

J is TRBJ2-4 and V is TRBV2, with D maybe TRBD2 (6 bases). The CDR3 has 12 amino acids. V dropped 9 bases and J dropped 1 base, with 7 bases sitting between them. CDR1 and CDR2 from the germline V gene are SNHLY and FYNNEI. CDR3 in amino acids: CASRGAKNIQYF. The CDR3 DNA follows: TGTGCCAGTCGGGGGGCCAAAAACATTCAGTACTTC.

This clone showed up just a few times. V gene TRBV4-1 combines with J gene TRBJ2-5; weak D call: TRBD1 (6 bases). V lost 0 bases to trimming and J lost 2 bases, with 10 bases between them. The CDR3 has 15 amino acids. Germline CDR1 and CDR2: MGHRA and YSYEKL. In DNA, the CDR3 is TGCGCCAGCAGCCAAGATTTCGGACAGCAAGAGACCCAGTACTTC. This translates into CASSQDFGQQETQYF.

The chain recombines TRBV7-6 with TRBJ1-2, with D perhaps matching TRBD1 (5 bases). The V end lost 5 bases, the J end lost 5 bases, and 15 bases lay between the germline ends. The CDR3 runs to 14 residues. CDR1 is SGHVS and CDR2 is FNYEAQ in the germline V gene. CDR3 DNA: TGTGCCAGCAGCCCAGCGGGGGGAAGTTATGGCTACACCTTC. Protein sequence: CASSPAGGSYGYTF. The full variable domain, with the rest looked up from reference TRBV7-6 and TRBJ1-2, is GAGVSQSPRYKVTKRGQDVALRCDPISGHVSLYWYRQALGQGPEFLTYFNYEAQQDKSGLPNDRFSAERPEGSISTLTIQRTEQRDSAMYRCASSPAGGSYGYTFGSGTRLTVV.

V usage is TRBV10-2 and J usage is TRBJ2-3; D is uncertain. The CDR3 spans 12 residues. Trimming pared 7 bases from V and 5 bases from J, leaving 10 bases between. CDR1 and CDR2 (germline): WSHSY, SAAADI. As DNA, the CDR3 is TGCGCCAGCACCCGACCAGGAGATACGCAGTATTTT. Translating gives CASTRPGDTQYF.

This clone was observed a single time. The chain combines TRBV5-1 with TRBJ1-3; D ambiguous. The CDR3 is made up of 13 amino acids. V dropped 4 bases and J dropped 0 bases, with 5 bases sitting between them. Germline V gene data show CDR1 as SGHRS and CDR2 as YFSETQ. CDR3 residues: CASSLSSGNTIYF. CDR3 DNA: TGCGCCAGCAGCCTTTCCTCTGGAAACACCATATATTTT.

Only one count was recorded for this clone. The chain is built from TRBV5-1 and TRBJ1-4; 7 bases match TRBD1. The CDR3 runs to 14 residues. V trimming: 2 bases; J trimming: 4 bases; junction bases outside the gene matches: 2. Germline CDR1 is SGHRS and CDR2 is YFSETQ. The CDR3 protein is CASSLGQVNEKLFF. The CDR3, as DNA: TGCGCCAGCAGCTTAGGACAGGTTAATGAAAAACTGTTTTTT.

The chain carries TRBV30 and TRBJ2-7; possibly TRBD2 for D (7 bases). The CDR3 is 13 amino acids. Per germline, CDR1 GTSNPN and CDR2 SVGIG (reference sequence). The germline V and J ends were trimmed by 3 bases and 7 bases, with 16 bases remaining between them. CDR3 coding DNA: TGTGCCTGGAGCCCTCCTGGGGGGGCGGAGCAGTACGTC. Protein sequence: CAWSPPGGAEQYV.

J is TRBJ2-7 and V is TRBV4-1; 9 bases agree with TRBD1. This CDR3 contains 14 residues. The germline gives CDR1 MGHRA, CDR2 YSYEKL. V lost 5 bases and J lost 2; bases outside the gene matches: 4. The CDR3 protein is CASSGRQGAYEQYF. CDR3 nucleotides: TGCGCCAGCAGCGGACGACAGGGGGCCTACGAGCAGTACTTC.

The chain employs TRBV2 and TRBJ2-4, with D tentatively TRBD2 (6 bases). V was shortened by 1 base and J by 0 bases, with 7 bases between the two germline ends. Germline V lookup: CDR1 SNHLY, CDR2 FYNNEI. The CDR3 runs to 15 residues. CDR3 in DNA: TGTGCCAGCAGTGAAGAGGGACTAGCCAAAAACATTCAGTACTTC. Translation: CASSEEGLAKNIQYF.

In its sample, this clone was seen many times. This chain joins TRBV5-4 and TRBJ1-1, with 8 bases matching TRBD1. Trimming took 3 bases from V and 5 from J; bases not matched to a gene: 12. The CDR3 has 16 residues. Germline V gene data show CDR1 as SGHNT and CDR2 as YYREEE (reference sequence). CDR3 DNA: TGTGCCAGCAGCTACGGACAGGGTTTTATGGGGACTGAAGCTTTCTTT. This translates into CASSYGQGFMGTEAFF.

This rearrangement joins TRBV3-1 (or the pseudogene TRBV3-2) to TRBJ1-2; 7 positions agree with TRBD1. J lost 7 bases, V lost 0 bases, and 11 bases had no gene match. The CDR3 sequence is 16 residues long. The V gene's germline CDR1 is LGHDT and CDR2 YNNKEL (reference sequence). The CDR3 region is CASSQDWYRGVGGYTF. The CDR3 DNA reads TGTGCCAGCAGCCAAGATTGGTACAGGGGAGTGGGTGGCTACACCTTC.

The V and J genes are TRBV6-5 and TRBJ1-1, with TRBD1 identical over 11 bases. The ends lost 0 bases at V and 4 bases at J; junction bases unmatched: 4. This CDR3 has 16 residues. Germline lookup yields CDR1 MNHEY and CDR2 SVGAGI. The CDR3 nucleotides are TGTGCCAGCAGTTACTCTGGACAGGGGGCGGTCACTGAAGCTTTCTTT. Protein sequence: CASSYSGQGAVTEAFF.

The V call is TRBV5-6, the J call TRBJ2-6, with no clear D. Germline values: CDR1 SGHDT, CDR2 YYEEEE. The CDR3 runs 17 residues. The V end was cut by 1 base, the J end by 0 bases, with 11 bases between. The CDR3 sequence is CASSLPATPSGANVLTF. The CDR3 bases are TGTGCCAGCAGCTTGCCAGCGACTCCCTCTGGGGCCAACGTCCTGACTTTC.

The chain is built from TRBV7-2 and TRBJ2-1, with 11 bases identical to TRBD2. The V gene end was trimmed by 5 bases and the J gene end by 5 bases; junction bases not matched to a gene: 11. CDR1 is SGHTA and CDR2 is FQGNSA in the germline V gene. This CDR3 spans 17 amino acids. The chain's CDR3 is CASSRTLLAGGHNEQFF. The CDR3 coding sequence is TGTGCCAGCAGCAGGACCCTTCTAGCGGGGGGCCACAATGAGCAGTTCTTC.

The CDR3 is CATSEVPASSYNEQFF. CDR3 coding DNA: TGTGCCACCAGTGAGGTCCCAGCTAGCTCCTACAATGAGCAGTTCTTC. The chain is built from TRBV24-1 and TRBJ2-1; no clear D gene. Germline CDR1 and CDR2: KGHDR and SFDVKD. Trimming left V 4 bases short and J 0 bases short, with 12 bases between. The CDR3 covers 16 residues.

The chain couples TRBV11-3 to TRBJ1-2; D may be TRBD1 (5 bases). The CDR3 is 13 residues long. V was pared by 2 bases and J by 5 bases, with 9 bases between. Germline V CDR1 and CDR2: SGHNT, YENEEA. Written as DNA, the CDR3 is TGTGCCAGCAGCTTACCGGGGGGGTATGGCTACACCTTC. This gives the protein CASSLPGGYGYTF.

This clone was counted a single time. The CDR3 sequence: CASSTDRDISEKLFF. CDR3 bases: TGTGCCAGTAGCACCGACAGGGACATAAGTGAAAAACTGTTTTTT. This chain links TRBV19 with TRBJ1-4; 7 nucleotides align to TRBD1. Germline CDR1 is LNHDA and CDR2 is SQIVND (reference sequence). J was trimmed by 7 bases and V by 6 bases; bases with no gene match: 11. CDR3 length: 15 residues.

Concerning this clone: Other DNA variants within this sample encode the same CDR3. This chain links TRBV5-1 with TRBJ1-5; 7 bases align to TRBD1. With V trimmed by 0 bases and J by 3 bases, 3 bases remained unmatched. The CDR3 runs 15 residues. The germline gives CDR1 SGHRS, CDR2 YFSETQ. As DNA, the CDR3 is TGCGCCAGCAGCTTGGGACAGGGTCCCAATCAGCCCCAGCATTTT. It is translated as CASSLGQGPNQPQHF. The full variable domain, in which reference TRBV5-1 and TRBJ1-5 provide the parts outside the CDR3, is KAGVTQTPRYLIKTRGQQVTLSCSPISGHRSVSWYQQTPGQGLQFLFEYFSETQRNKGNFPGRFSGRQFSNSRSEMNVSTLELGDSALYLCASSLGQGPNQPQHFGDGTRLSIL.